These T cell receptor beta chains were read from a single sample in a study of T-cell reconstitution after alpha-beta-depleted transplantation in children. TCRdb used MiXCR to reprocess the PCR reads, holding one entry per CDR3 protein. The table records about 250,000 distinct CDR3 sequences, 24% of them present only once. Sequences were derived from PBMCs, mostly from graft donor cells, sampled 360 days after TCRalphabeta/CD19-depleted stem cell transplant. All receptors derive from a female patient under 10 years old who had a stem cell transplant for congenital amegakaryocytic thrombocytopenia, so the T cells may come from the graft donor. Both conserved end residues are part of each CDR3. A D gene is named only where the DNA matches it firmly. Where a row states a size, it is once, few, many or the class of an expanded clone; other rows omit it.

.	TRBV3-1	TRBD2	TRBJ2-3	TGTGCCAGCAGCCCTCGACTAGCGGCTAGCACAGATACGCAGTATTTT	CASSPRLAASTDTQYF
.	TRBV3-1	.	TRBJ2-5	TGTGCCAGCAGCCAGTACCGCTTGGGAGGAGAGACCCAGTACTTC	CASSQYRLGGETQYF
.	TRBV6-5	TRBD2	TRBJ2-3	TGTGCCAGCAGTTACTCGGGAACTAGTCTAGCGGCAGATACGCAGTATTTT	CASSYSGTSLAADTQYF
.	TRBV18	TRBD2	TRBJ2-5	TGTGCCAGCTCACCAATTCAGCTGACTAGCGGGCAAGAGACCCAGTACTTC	CASSPIQLTSGQETQYF
many	TRBV29-1	.	TRBJ2-3	TGCAGCGTTGGAGGACAGATCCAGCCGGCGCAGTATTTT	CSVGGQIQPAQYF
.	TRBV11-3	.	TRBJ2-5	TGTGCCAGCAGCAAAGATGGGGGTTCCCAAGAGACCCAGTACTTC	CASSKDGGSQETQYF
.	TRBV20-1	TRBD2	TRBJ2-5	TGCAGTGCTAGAGATTTCAGCGGGGGGGCCTTGGAGACCCAGTACTTC	CSARDFSGGALETQYF
.	TRBV4-3	.	TRBJ2-5	TGCGCCAGCAGCCAAGATGGTGTGATAGAGACCCAGTACTTC	CASSQDGVIETQYF
.	TRBV4-3	.	TRBJ2-2	TGCGCCAGCAGCCAAAACCGGAAAGCCGGGGAGCTGTTTTTT	CASSQNRKAGELFF
.	TRBV4-1	.	TRBJ2-7	TGCGCCAGCAGCCAGACCACAGGGCTCTACGAGCGGTACTTC	CASSQTTGLYERYF
.	TRBV3-1	.	TRBJ2-3	TGTGCCAGCAGCCGAAGGGGGGGAGATACGCAGTATTTT	CASSRRGGDTQYF
.	TRBV6-2/TRBV6-3	.	TRBJ2-3	TGTGCCAGCAGTTACTCGATTGGGATGACAGCTAGCACAGATACGCAGTATTTT	CASSYSIGMTASTDTQYF
few	TRBV6-2/TRBV6-3	.	TRBJ1-2	TGTGCCGCGGCAGAAGCTAACTATGGCTACACCTTC	CAAAEANYGYTF
.	TRBV2	TRBD1	TRBJ2-1	TGTGCCAGCAGTACAACCGGGACAGGGGACAATGAGCAGTTCTTC	CASSTTGTGDNEQFF
.	TRBV7-2	.	TRBJ1-4	TGTGCCAGCAGCTTAGCAGGGGGGCGCTTGGGTGAAAAACTGTTTTTT	CASSLAGGRLGEKLFF
.	TRBV6-5	.	TRBJ2-1	TGTGCCAGCAGTTACCCCCGCGGTGAGCAGTTCTTC	CASSYPRGEQFF
few	TRBV10-3	TRBD2	TRBJ2-1	TGTGCCATCGGGCTAGCGGGGACTAGCTCCTACAATGAGCAGTTCTTC	CAIGLAGTSSYNEQFF
.	TRBV4-2	TRBD2	TRBJ2-3	TGTGCCAGCAGCCAAGATGATACTAGCGGGGGGGATGATACGCAGTATTTT	CASSQDDTSGGDDTQYF
many	TRBV12-3/TRBV12-4	TRBD2	TRBJ2-3	TGTGCCAGCACCAAGCTAGCGGGAGCGGATACGCAGTATTTT	CASTKLAGADTQYF
.	TRBV4-2	.	TRBJ2-1	TGTGCCAGCAGCCAAGACTGGCGGGGAGAGCAGTTCTTC	CASSQDWRGEQFF
many	TRBV20-1	.	TRBJ2-7	TGCAGTGCTAGAGATCTTTTTTGGTACGAGCAGTACTTC	CSARDLFWYEQYF
once	TRBV20-1	TRBD2	TRBJ2-7	TGCTGTGCTAGAGGGGCTAGCGGGGGCCCTCCCTACGAGCAGTACTTC	CCARGASGGPPYEQYF
many	TRBV18	.	TRBJ2-7	TGTGCCAGCTCACCAGCCGGGACCCAAGGGGAGCAGTACTTC	CASSPAGTQGEQYF
few	TRBV20-1	TRBD1	TRBJ1-5	TGCAGTGCTCGGACAGGGGCTTGGAGCAATCAGCCCCAGCATTTT	CSARTGAWSNQPQHF
.	TRBV12-3/TRBV12-4	TRBD2	TRBJ2-5	TGTGCCAGCAGTTTGGGACTAGCGGGAGGGGGAGAGACCCAGTACTTC	CASSLGLAGGGETQYF
few	TRBV6-5	TRBD2	TRBJ2-1	TGTGCCAGCAGTTACCGAGGCCCGAGCGGGAGACCCTACAATGAGCAGTTCTTC	CASSYRGPSGRPYNEQFF
.	TRBV6-1	TRBD1	TRBJ1-1	TGTGCCAGCAGTGACCGGGACAGGGGGCGAGCTTTCTTT	CASSDRDRGRAFF
.	TRBV5-6	.	TRBJ2-6	TGTGCCAGCGCGGGACAGAGCACTGGGGCCAACGTCCTGACTTTC	CASAGQSTGANVLTF